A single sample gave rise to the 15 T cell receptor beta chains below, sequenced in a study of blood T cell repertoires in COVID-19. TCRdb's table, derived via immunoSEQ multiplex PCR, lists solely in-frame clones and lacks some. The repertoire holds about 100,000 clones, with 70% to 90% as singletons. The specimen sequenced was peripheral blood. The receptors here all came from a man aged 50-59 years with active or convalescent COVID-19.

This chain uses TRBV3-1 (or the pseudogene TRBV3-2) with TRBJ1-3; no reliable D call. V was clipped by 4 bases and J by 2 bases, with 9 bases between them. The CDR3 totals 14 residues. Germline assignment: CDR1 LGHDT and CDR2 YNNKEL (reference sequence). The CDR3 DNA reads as TGTGCCAGCAGCCGGTCAGATCCTGGAAACACCATATATTTT. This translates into CASSRSDPGNTIYF.

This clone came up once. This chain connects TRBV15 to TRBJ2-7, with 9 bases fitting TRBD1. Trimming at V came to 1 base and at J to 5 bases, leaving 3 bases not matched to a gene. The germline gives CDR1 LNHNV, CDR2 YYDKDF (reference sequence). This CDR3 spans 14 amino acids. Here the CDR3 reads CATSRGGQGHEQYF. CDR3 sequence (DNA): TGTGCCACCAGCAGAGGGGGACAGGGCCACGAGCAGTACTTC.

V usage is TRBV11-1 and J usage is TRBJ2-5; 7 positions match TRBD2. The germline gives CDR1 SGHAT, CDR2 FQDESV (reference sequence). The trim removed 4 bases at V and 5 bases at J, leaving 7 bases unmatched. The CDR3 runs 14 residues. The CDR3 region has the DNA TGTGCCAGCAGCTCCCGGACTAGTCGTGAGACCCAGTACTTC. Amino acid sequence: CASSSRTSRETQYF.

The DNA of the CDR3 is TGTGCCAGCAGCCAAGATGCCAGTTATAATTCACCCCTCCACTTT. This gives the protein CASSQDASYNSPLHF. The chain employs TRBV3-1 (or the pseudogene TRBV3-2) and TRBJ1-6, with D unclear. The germline gives CDR1 LGHDT, CDR2 YNNKEL (reference sequence). The CDR3 consists of 15 residues. V was trimmed by 0 bases and J by 4 bases, leaving 7 bases between them.

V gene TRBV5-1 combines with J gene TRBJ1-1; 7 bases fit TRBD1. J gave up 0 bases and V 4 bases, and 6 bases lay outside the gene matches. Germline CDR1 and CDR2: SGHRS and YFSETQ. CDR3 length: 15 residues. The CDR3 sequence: CASSTTGEMNTEAFF. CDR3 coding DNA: TGCGCCAGCAGCACAACAGGGGAAATGAACACTGAAGCTTTCTTT.

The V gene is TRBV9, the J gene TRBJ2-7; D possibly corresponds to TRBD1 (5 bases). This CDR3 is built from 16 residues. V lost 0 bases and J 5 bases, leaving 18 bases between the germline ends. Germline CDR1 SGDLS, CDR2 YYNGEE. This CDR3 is CASSVEGPENGHEQYF. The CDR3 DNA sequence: TGTGCCAGCAGCGTAGAGGGGCCCGAGAACGGGCACGAGCAGTACTTC.

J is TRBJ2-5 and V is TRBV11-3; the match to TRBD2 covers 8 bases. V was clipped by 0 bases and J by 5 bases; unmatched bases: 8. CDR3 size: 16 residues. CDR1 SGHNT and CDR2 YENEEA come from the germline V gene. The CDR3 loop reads CASSLERAGERETQYF. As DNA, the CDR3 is TGTGCCAGCAGCTTAGAAAGAGCGGGAGAGAGGGAGACCCAGTACTTC. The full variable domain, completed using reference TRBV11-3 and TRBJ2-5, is EAGVVQSPRYKIIEKKQPVAFWCNPISGHNTLYWYLQNLGQGPELLIRYENEEAVDDSQLPKDRFSAERLKGVDSTLKIQPAELGDSAVYLCASSLERAGERETQYFGPGTRLLVL.

The CDR3 bases are TGTGCCAGCAGTCCCCTATCCCTTTGGGAGAGGGCTAGCACAGATACGCAGTATTTT. Amino acid sequence: CASSPLSLWERASTDTQYF. The chain uses TRBV6-6 and TRBJ2-3; maybe TRBD2 (5 bases). The CDR3 spans 19 residues. V lost 5 bases to trimming and J lost 0 bases, with 24 bases between them. CDR1 and CDR2 (germline): MNHNY, SVGAGI (reference sequence).

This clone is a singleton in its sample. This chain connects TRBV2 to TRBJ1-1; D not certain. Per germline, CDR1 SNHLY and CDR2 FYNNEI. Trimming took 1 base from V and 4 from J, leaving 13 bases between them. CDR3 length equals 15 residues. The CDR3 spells CASSEVSRVSTEAFF. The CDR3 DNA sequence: TGTGCCAGCAGTGAAGTTAGTCGGGTTAGCACTGAAGCTTTCTTT.

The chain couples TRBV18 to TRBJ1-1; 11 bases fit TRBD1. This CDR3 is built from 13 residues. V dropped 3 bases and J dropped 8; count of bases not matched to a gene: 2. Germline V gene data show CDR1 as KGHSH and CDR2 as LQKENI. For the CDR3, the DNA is TGTGCCAGCTCACCCCGGGACAGGGGGGAAGCTTTCTTT. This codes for CASSPRDRGEAFF.

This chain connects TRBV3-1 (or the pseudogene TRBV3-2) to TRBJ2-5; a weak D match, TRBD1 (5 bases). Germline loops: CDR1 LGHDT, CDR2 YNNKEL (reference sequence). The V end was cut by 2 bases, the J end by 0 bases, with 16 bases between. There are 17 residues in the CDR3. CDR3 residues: CASSQPRQKKYQETQYF. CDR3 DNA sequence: TGTGCCAGCAGCCAACCTCGACAGAAAAAGTACCAAGAGACCCAGTACTTC.

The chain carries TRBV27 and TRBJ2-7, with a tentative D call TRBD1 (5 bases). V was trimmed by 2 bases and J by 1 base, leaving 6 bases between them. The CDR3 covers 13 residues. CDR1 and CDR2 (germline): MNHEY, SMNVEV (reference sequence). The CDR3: CASSLTGSYEQYF. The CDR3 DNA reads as TGTGCCAGCAGTTTAACAGGTTCCTACGAGCAGTACTTC.

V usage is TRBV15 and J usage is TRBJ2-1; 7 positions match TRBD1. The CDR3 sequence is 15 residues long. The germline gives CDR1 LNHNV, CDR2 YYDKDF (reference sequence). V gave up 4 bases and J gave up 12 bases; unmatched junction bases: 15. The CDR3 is CATSTFNPTGLAQFF. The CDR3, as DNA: TGTGCCACCAGCACCTTTAACCCGACAGGGTTAGCGCAGTTCTTC. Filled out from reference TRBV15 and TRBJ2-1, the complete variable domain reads DAMVIQNPRYQVTQFGKPVTLSCSQTLNHNVMYWYQQKSSQAPKLLFHYYDKDFNNEADTPDNFQSRRPNTSFCFLDIRSPGLGDTAMYLCATSTFNPTGLAQFFGPGTRLTVL.

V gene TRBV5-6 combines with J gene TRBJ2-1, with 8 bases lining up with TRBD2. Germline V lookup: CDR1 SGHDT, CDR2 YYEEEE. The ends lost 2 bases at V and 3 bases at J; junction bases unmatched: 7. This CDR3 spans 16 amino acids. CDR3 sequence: CASSFYSGTSYNEQFF. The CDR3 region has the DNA TGTGCCAGCAGCTTCTATAGCGGGACCAGCTACAATGAGCAGTTCTTC.

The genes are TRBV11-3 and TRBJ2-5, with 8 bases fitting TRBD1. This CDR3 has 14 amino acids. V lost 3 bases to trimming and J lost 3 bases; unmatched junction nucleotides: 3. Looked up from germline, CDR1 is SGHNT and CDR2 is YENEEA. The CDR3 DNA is TGTGCCAGCAGCTTTACAGGGGGAAAAGAGACCCAGTACTTC. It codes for CASSFTGGKETQYF.